The present entry profiles one T cell receptor beta chain with its context. The sample comes from a study of blood T cell repertoires in COVID-19. Overall study: COVID-19 samples, acute and convalescent, were from the United States, Italy and Spain.

V dropped 9 bases and J dropped 8 bases, with 14 bases sitting between them. Germline CDR1 and CDR2: LNHDA and SQIVND (reference sequence). This CDR3 has 13 amino acids. Per the original methods: How many nucleated cells were present was estimated from reference gene primer amplification. Clones were sequenced by immunoSEQ multiplex PCR, and TCRdb holds only the in-frame ones, with some missing. Clone size and V and J calls were adopted from that table, with D and trimming inferred from the DNA. The sample holds fewer than 250,000 clones, around nine tenths seen once. The sequence came from a man aged 55 to 69 with COVID-19, enrolled during active disease. Sequencing was performed on peripheral blood. This sequence joins TRBV19 and TRBJ1-6, with D maybe TRBD1 (6 bases). The chain's CDR3 is CASRQDWDSPLHF. The CDR3 region has the DNA TGTGCCAGCAGACAGGATTGGGATTCACCCCTCCACTTT.